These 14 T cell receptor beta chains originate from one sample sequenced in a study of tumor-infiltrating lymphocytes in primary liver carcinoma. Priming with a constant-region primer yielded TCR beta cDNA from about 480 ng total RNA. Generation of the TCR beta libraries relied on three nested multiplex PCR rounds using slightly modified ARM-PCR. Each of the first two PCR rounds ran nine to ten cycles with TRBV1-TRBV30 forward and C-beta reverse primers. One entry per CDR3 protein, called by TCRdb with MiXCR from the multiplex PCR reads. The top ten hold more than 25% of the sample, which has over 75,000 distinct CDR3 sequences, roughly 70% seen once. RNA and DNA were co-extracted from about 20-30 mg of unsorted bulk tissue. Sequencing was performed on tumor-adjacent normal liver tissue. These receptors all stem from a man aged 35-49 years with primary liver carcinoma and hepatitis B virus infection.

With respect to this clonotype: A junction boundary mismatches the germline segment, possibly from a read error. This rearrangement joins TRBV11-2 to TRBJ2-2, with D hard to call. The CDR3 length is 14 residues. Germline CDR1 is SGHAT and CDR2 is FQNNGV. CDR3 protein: CTSSLSRHIGELFF. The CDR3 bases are TGTACCAGCAGCTTATCCCGGCACATCGGGGAGCTGTTTTTT. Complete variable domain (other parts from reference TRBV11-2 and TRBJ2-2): EAGVAQSPRYKIIEKRQSVAFWCNPISGHATLYWYQQILGQGPKLLIQFQNNGVVDDSQLPKDRFSAERLKGVDSTLKIQPAKLEDSAVYLCTSSLSRHIGELFFGEGSRLTVL.

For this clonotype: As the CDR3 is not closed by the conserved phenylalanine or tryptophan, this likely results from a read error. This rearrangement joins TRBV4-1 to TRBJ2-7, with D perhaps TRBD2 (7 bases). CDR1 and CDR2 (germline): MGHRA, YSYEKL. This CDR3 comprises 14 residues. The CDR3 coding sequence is TGCGCCAGCAGTCAAGACGTACGGGGGGCGGTGCAGTACTTA. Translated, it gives CASSQDVRGAVQYL.

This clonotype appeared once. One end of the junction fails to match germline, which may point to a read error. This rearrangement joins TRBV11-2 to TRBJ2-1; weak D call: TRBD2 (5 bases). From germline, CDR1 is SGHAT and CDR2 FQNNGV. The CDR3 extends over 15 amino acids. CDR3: CASILVAGGPHEQFF. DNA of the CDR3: TGTGCCAGCATCTTAGTTGCGGGTGGGCCCCATGAGCAGTTCTTC.

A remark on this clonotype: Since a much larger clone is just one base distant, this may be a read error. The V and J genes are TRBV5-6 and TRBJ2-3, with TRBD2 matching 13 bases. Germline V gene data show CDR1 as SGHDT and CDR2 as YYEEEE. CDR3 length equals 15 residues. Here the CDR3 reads CAISRLAGGKDTQYF. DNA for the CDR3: TGTGCCATCAGCCGACTAGCGGGAGGTAAAGATACGCAGTATTTT. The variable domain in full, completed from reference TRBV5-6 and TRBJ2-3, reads DAGVTQSPTHLIKTRGQQVTLRCSPKSGHDTVSWYQQALGQGPQFIFQYYEEEERQRGNFPDRFSGHQFPNYSSELNVNALLLGDSALYLCAISRLAGGKDTQYFGPGTRLTVL.

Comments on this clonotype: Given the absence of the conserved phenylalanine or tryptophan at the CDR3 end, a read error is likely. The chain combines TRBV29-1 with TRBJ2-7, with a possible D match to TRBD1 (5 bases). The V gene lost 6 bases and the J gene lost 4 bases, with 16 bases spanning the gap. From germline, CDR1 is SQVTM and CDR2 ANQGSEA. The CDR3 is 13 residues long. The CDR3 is CSVGLDRGYEQYL. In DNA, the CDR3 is TGCAGCGTGGGCCTCGACAGAGGTTACGAGCAGTACCTC.

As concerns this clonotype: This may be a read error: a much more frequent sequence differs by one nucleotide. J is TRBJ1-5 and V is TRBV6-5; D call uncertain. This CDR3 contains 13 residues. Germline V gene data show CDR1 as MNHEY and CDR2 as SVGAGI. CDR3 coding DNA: TGTGGCAGTCAGCCTTATAGCAATCAGCCCCAGCATTTT. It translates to CGSQPYSNQPQHF.

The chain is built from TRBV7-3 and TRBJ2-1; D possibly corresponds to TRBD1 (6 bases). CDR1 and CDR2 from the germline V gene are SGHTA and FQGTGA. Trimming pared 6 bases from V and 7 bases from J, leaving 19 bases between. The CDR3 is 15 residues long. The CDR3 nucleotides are TGTGCCAGCAGTCCCCGGAGGAGCCAGGGGAATGAGCAGTTCTTC. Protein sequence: CASSPRRSQGNEQFF.

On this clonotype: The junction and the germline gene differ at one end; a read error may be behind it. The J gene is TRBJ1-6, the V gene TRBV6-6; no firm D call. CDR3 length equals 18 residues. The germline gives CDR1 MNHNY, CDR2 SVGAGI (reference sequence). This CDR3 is CAGSYFLRTPRWNSPLHF. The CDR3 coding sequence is TGTGCCGGCAGTTACTTTCTCCGGACCCCGAGGTGGAATTCACCCCTCCACTTT.

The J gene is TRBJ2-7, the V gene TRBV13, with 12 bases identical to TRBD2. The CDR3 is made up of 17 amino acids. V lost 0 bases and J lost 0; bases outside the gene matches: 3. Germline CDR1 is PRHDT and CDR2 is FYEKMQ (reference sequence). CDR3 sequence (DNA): TGTGCCAGCAGCTTAGGCCGGGGACTAGCGGGCTCCTACGAGCAGTACTTC. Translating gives CASSLGRGLAGSYEQYF.

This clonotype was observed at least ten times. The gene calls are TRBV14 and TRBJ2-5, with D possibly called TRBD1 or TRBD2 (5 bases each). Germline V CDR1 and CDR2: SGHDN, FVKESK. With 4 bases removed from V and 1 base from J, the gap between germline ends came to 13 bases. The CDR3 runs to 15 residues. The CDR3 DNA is TGTGCCAGCAGCCTAGACCCGGGACCCCAAGAGACCCAGTACTTC. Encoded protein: CASSLDPGPQETQYF.

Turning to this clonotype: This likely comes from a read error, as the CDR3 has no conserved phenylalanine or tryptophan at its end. CDR3 residues: CASSRLGGDTGELFI. The CDR3 DNA follows: TGTGCAAGCAGCCGTTTGGGAGGGGACACCGGGGAGCTGTTTATT. The chain employs TRBV4-2 and TRBJ2-2; 7 nucleotides match TRBD2. CDR3 length: 15 amino acids. CDR1 and CDR2 (germline): LGHNA, YNFKEQ.

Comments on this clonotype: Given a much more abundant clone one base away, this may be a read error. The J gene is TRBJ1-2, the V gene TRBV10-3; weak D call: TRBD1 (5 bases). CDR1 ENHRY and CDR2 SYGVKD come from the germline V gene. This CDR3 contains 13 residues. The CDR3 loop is CAISDGQGYGHTF. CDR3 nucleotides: TGTGCCATCAGTGATGGGCAGGGCTATGGCCACACCTTC.

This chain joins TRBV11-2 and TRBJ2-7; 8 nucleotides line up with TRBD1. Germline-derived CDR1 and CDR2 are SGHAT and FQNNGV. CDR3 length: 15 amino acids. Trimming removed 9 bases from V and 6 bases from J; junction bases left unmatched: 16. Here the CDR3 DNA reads TGTGCCAGTAGCCCCGGGACAGGAGCTGGATGCGAGCAGTACTTC. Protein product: CASSPGTGAGCEQYF.

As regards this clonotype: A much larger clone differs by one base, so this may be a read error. The DNA of the CDR3 is TGTGCCACCAGTGTTTTGACCCTAGCGGGAGCGCCAGATACGCAGTATTTT. Translated: CATSVLTLAGAPDTQYF. The chain employs TRBV24-1 and TRBJ2-3; 10 positions match TRBD2. The CDR3 sequence is 17 residues long. Germline-derived CDR1 and CDR2 are KGHDR and SFDVKD.